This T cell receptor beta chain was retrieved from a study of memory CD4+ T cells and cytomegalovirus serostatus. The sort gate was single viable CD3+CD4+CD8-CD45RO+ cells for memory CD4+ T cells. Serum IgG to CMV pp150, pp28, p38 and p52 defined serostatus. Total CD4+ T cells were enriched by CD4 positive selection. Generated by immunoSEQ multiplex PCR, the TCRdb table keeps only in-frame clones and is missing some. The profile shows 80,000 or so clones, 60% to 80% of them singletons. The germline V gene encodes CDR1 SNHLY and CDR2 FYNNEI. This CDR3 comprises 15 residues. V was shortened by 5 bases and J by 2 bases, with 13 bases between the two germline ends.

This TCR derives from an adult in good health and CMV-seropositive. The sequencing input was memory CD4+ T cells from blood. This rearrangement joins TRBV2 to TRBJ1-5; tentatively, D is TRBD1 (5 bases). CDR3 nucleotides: TGTGCCAGCAGTTTCGGGCTGGGGGGCAATCAGCCCCAGCATTTT. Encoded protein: CASSFGLGGNQPQHF.